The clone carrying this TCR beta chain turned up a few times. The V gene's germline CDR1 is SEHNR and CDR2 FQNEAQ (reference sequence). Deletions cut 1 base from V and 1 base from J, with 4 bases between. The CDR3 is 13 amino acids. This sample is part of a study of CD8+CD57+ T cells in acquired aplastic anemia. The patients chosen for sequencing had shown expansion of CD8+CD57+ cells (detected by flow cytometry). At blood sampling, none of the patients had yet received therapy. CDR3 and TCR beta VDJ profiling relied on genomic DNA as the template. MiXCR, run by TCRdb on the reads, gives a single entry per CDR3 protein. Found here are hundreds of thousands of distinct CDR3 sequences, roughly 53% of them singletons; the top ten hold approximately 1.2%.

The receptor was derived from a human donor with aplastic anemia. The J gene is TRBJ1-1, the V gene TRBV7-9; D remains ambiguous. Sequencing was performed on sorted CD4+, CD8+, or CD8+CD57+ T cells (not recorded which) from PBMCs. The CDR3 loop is CASSLEANTEAFF. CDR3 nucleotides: TGTGCCAGCAGCTTAGAGGCGAACACTGAAGCTTTCTTT.